The sequence of this TCR beta chain was determined in a study of response to subunit inactivated influenza vaccine. Study-wide points: It was suggested by the authors that few new T cells are recruited by each seasonal influenza vaccination.

TCRdb re-analysed the RT-PCR reads in MiXCR, keeping a single row per CDR3 protein. The sample lists fewer than 400,000 distinct CDR3 sequences, just over 20% occurring once. CDR3 length equals 16 residues. V dropped 3 bases and J dropped 8; count of bases not matched to a gene: 15. Germline loops: CDR1 DFQATT, CDR2 SNEGSKA (reference sequence). On this clonotype itself: Its target is not known.

This chain joins TRBV20-1 and TRBJ1-2, with TRBD1 matching over 10 bases. The specimen comprised PBMCs from blood, sampled approximately 20 months after vaccination. The clonotype was recovered from a man aged 50-75 years who received an inactivated influenza vaccine. DNA for the CDR3: TGCAGTGCTAGTGTCTTGACAGGGGGCTTTTCTGAGGGCTACACCTTC. It is translated as CSASVLTGGFSEGYTF.